The sequence of this T cell receptor beta chain was determined in a study of tissue T cells after allogeneic stem cell transplantation. The overall study: Several unmodified and three CD34-selected T-cell-depleted grafts went to graft-versus-host disease patients. Points from the study as a whole: Few T cell clones were shared across patients, but motif clusters showed tissue-specific shared signatures. In patients and mice, blood and spleen missed much of tissue repertoire. Anatomically similar tissues had similar TCR repertoires within each patient.

Germline values: CDR1 SNHLY, CDR2 FYNNEI. The length of the CDR3 is 13 residues. V shed 0 bases and J 11 bases; nucleotides not matched to a gene: 6. Enrolled prospectively were adult allogeneic hematopoietic cell transplant recipients whose graft-versus-host disease was steroid-refractory. Relative to its sample, this clone is large. Its antigen remains unknown. Sequenced by immunoSEQ multiplex PCR; TCRdb stores in-frame clones only, minus some. The sample comprises around 1,200 clones, less than 70% of which are singletons, and 15% to 17% rests with the top ten. This sequence originates from a male patient over 55 with steroid-refractory graft-versus-host disease after an allogeneic stem cell transplant. A share of the T cells may be of graft donor origin. This sequence joins TRBV2 and TRBJ1-1; 7 nucleotides align to TRBD1. Sequences were derived from stomach tissue, sampled at autopsy. For the CDR3, the DNA is TGTGCCAGCAGTGAAGCGAAGACAGGGAGGGCTTTCTTT. Translation gives CASSEAKTGRAFF.